The 13 T cell receptor beta chains reported below all come from one sample, sequenced in a study of CD8+CD57+ T cells in acquired aplastic anemia. Profiling that covered TCR beta VDJ and CDR3 relied on genomic DNA as its template. TCRdb used MiXCR to reprocess the reads, holding one entry per CDR3 protein. The data show 65,000 to 85,000 distinct CDR3 sequences, roughly half seen once. Sequencing was carried out using sorted CD4+, CD8+, or CD8+CD57+ T cells (not recorded which) from PBMCs. These TCRs come from a human donor in good health, serving as a control.

This clonotype was recorded at least ten times. The chain uses TRBV6-4 and TRBJ2-1; TRBD2 aligns across 7 bases. V lost 2 bases, J lost 4 bases, and 5 bases stayed unmatched. Germline V CDR1 and CDR2: MRHNA, SNTAGT. The CDR3 covers 15 residues. CDR3 sequence reads: CASSDASGEYNEQFF. In DNA form, the CDR3 reads TGTGCCAGCAGTGACGCGAGCGGGGAGTACAATGAGCAGTTCTTC.

V usage is TRBV19 and J usage is TRBJ1-3; 7 bases fit TRBD1. CDR3 length: 16 amino acids. V lost 6 bases, J lost 3 bases, and 11 bases stayed unmatched. The germline V gene encodes CDR1 LNHDA and CDR2 SQIVND (reference sequence). In nucleotides, the CDR3 is TGTGCCAGTAGCGATCGGACAGGTCAGGTTGGAAACACCATATATTTT. It is translated as CASSDRTGQVGNTIYF.

Points on this clonotype: Here the CDR3 omits its conserved ending phenylalanine or tryptophan, so a read error is the likely source. The V call is TRBV5-1, the J call TRBJ2-7; 11 nucleotides agree with TRBD1. There are 16 residues in the CDR3. From germline, CDR1 is SGHRS and CDR2 YFSETQ. CDR3 sequence reads: CAGRVGFGTGGYEQYL. The CDR3 nucleotides are TGCGCCGGCAGGGTGGGTTTCGGGACAGGGGGCTACGAGCAGTACCTC.

The chain combines TRBV25-1 with TRBJ1-6, with D hard to call. Germline CDR1 MGHDK, CDR2 SYGVNS. The length of the CDR3 is 12 residues. The V end was cut by 8 bases, the J end by 7 bases, with 9 bases between. CDR3 bases: TGTGCCAGCGGGCCGAGAAATTCACCCCTCCACTTT. Residues: CASGPRNSPLHF.

A note on this clonotype: One junction end does not reproduce the germline sequence, and a read error may be involved. The J gene is TRBJ2-7, the V gene TRBV24-1, with D uncertain. The CDR3 covers 9 residues. Germline CDR1 and CDR2: KGHDR and SFDVKD. DNA for the CDR3: TGTGCCACCAGTGAAGATGGAGAGTTC. This translates into CATSEDGEF.

The genes are TRBV19 and TRBJ2-5; TRBD2 matches 12 bases. The CDR3 contains 15 residues. V was clipped by 5 bases and J by 4 bases; unmatched bases: 5. The germline gives CDR1 LNHDA, CDR2 SQIVND (reference sequence). The CDR3 nucleotides read TGTGCCAGTAGTCCGACTAGCGGGAGAGGAGAGACCCAGTACTTC. Amino acid sequence: CASSPTSGRGETQYF.

This clonotype was detected only once. The chain is built from TRBV4-2 and TRBJ1-6, with D perhaps TRBD1 (5 bases). The CDR3 is 15 amino acids. V gave up 1 base and J gave up 7 bases, with 11 bases separating them. Looked up from germline, CDR1 is LGHNA and CDR2 is YNFKEQ. CDR3 region: CASSQGRDHNSPLHF. CDR3 bases: TGTGCCAGCAGCCAAGGGCGGGACCACAATTCACCCCTCCACTTT.

The count of this clonotype is one. The J gene is TRBJ2-2, the V gene TRBV5-1; TRBD2 is a possible D gene (6 bases). The germline CDR1 and CDR2 sequences are SGHRS and YFSETQ. The V end was cut by 6 bases, the J end by 1 base, with 16 bases between. This CDR3 spans 16 amino acids. CDR3 nucleotide sequence: TGCGCCAGCACGCTTTCTAGCGCCTTGAACACCGGGGAGCTGTTTTTT. Its protein is CASTLSSALNTGELFF.

The chain employs TRBV29-1 and TRBJ1-2, with 7 bases aligning to TRBD1. The germline V gene encodes CDR1 SQVTM and CDR2 ANQGSEA. Trimming took 7 bases from V and 2 from J; bases not matched to a gene: 7. The CDR3 is made up of 13 amino acids. The CDR3 protein is CSAEGQLNYGYTF. CDR3 nucleotides: TGCAGCGCTGAGGGACAGTTGAACTATGGCTACACCTTC. Looking up the rest from reference TRBV29-1 and TRBJ1-2 gives the full variable domain: SAVISQKPSRDICQRGTSLTIQCQVDSQVTMMFWYRQQPGQSLTLIATANQGSEATYESGFVIDKFPISRPNLTFSTLTVSNMSPEDSSIYLCSAEGQLNYGYTFGSGTRLTVV.

This clonotype was counted at least ten times. The chain links TRBV20-1 to TRBJ2-1, with D possibly TRBD1 on 5 matching bases. The CDR3 contains 15 residues. The V end lost 0 bases, the J end lost 5 bases, and 14 bases lay between the germline ends. CDR1 is DFQATT and CDR2 is SNEGSKA in the germline V gene (reference sequence). The DNA for the CDR3 is TGCAGTGCTAGAGATGTAGCAGGGATGGACAATGAGCAGTTCTTC. Translated, it gives CSARDVAGMDNEQFF.

The rearrangement joins TRBV7-9 to TRBJ2-5; no reliable D call. The CDR3 is 12 residues long. With 5 bases removed from V and 7 bases from J, the gap between germline ends came to 11 bases. Germline assignment: CDR1 SEHNR and CDR2 FQNEAQ (reference sequence). The CDR3 protein is CASSTTAGTQYF. CDR3 nucleotide sequence: TGTGCCAGCAGCACTACAGCCGGGACCCAGTACTTC.

In this sample, this clonotype turned up many times. The chain couples TRBV9 to TRBJ2-1; TRBD2 aligns across 8 bases. V lost 0 bases to trimming and J lost 4 bases; unmatched junction nucleotides: 3. This CDR3 region has 15 residues. The germline gives CDR1 SGDLS, CDR2 YYNGEE. CDR3 in amino acids: CASSVGSGSYNEQFF. DNA for the CDR3: TGTGCCAGCAGCGTAGGGAGCGGGAGTTACAATGAGCAGTTCTTC.

The gene calls are TRBV7-3 and TRBJ2-1; TRBD2 agrees at 8 bases. The germline V gene has CDR1 SGHTA and CDR2 FQGTGA. The CDR3 spans 13 residues. V lost 2 bases, J lost 8 bases, and 2 bases stayed unmatched. The CDR3 region is CASSLGTSDEQFF. For the CDR3, the DNA is TGTGCCAGCAGCTTAGGGACTAGTGATGAGCAGTTCTTC.